The present T cell receptor (beta chain) was sequenced within a study of PD-L1 blockade in urothelial cancer. Libraries were prepared by immunoSEQ multiplex PCR; TCRdb keeps only in-frame clonotypes and omits some of them. The data contain 100,000 or so clones, around 85% of them singletons. Peripheral blood mononuclear cells were collected from every patient before and during treatment, yielding between 1 and 8 samples per patient. The CDR3 extends over 12 amino acids. Germline V gives CDR1 LNHDA, CDR2 SQIVND (reference sequence). V was clipped by 6 bases and J by 4 bases; unmatched bases: 2. The source of this sequence is a man aged 45 to 65 with urothelial cancer. This sequence joins TRBV19 and TRBJ1-2; 7 bases map to TRBD1. Specimen: PBMCs, collected around atezolizumab (anti-PD-L1) treatment. CDR3 bases: TGTGCCAGTAGGAGGACAGGCTATGGCTACACCTTC. It translates to CASRRTGYGYTF.